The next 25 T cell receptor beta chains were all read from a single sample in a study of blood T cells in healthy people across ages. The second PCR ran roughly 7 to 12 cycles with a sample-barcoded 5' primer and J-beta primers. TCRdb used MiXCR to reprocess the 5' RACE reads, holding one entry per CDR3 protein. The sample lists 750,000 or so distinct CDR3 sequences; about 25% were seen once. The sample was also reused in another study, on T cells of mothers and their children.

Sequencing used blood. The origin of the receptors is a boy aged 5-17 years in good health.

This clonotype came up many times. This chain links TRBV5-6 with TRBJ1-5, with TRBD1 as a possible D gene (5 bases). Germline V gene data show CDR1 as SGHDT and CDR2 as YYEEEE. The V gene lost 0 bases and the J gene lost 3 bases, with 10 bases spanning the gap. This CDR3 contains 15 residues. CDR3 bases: TGTGCCAGCAGCTTGGGCGGGGGACTCAATCAGCCCCAGCATTTT. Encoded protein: CASSLGGGLNQPQHF.

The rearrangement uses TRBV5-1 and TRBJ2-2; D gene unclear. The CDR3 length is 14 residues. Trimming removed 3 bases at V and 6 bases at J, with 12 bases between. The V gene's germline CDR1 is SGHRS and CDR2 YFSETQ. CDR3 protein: CASSSSGVPGELFF. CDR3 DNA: TGCGCCAGCAGCTCATCAGGAGTCCCCGGGGAGCTGTTTTTT. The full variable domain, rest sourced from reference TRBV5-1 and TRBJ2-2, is KAGVTQTPRYLIKTRGQQVTLSCSPISGHRSVSWYQQTPGQGLQFLFEYFSETQRNKGNFPGRFSGRQFSNSRSEMNVSTLELGDSALYLCASSSSGVPGELFFGEGSRLTVL.

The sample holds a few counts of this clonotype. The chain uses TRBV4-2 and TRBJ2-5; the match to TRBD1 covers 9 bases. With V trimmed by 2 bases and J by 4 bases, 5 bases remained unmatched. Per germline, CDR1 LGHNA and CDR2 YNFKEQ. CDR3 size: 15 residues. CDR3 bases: TGTGCCAGCAGCCAACGGGACAGGGAGAGAGAGACCCAGTACTTC. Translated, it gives CASSQRDRERETQYF.

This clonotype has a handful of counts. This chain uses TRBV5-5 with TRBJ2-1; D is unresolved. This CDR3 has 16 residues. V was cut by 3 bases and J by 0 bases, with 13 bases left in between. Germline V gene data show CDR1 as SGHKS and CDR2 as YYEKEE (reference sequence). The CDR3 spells CASSSRTLSSYNEQFF. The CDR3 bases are TGTGCCAGCAGCTCGAGGACGCTGAGCTCCTACAATGAGCAGTTCTTC.

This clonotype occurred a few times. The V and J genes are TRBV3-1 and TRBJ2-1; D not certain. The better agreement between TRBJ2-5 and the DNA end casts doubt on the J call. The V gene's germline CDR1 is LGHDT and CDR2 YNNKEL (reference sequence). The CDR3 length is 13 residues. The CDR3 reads CASSQDLRLTQYF. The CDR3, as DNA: TGTGCCAGCAGCCAAGATCTTCGATTAACCCAGTACTTC.

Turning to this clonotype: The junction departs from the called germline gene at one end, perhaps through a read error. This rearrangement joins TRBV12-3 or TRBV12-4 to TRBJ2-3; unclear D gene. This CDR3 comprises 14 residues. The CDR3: CASSFRRLPDTEYF. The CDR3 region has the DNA TGTGCCAGCAGTTTTAGACGATTACCAGATACGGAGTATTTT.

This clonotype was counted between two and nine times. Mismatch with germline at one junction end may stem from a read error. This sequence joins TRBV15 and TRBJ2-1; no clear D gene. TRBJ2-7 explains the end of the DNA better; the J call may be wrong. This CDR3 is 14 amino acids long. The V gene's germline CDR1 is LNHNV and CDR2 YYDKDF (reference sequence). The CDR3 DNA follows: TGTGCCACCAGCAGAGATCAGGAATCCTACGGGCAGTACTTC. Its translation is CATSRDQESYGQYF.

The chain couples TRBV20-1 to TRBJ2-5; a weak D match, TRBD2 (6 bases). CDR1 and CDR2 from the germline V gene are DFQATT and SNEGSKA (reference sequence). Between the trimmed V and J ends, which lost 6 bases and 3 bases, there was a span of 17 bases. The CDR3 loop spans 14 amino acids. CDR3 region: CSAHAPGTEETQYF. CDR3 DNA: TGCAGTGCCCACGCACCGGGGACTGAAGAGACCCAGTACTTC.

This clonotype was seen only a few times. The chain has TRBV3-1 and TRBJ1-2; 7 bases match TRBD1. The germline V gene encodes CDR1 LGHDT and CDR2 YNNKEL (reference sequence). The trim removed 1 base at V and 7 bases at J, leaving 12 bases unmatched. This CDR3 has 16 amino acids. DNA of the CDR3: TGTGCCAGCAGCCAAGCGGCCCCTACAGGGGCGATTGGCTACACCTTC. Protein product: CASSQAAPTGAIGYTF.

CDR3 region: CASKGQLVSDTQYF. The DNA of the CDR3 is TGTGCCAGCAAGGGGCAGTTGGTCTCAGATACGCAGTATTTT. This rearrangement joins TRBV28 to TRBJ2-3; D may be TRBD1 (5 bases). Per germline, CDR1 MDHEN and CDR2 SYDVKM. Trimming took 7 bases from V and 4 from J, leaving 15 bases between them. This CDR3 is built from 14 residues.

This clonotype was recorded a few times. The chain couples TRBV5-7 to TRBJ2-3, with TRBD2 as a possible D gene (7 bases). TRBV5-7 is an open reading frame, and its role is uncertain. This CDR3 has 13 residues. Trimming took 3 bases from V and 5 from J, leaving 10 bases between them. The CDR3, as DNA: TGTGCCAGCAGCTCGGGGGGCGGAGATACGCAGTATTTT. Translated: CASSSGGGDTQYF.

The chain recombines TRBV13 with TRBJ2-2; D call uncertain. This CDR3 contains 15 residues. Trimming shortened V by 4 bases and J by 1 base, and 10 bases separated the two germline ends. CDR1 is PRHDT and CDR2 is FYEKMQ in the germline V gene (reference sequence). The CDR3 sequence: CASSSPSRNTGELFF. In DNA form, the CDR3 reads TGTGCCAGCAGCTCCCCATCGAGGAACACCGGGGAGCTGTTTTTT.

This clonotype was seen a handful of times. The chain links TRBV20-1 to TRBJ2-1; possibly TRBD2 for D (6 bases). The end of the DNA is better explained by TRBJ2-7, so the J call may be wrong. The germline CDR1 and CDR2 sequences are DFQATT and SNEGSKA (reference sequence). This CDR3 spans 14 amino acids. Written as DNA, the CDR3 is TGCAGTGCTAGTGGGGACTCATCCCCCTACGAGCAGTACTTC. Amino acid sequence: CSASGDSSPYEQYF.

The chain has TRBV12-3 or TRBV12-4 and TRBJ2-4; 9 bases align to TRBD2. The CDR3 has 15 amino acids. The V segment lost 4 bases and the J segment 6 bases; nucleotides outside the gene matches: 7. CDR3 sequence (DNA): TGTGCCAGCAGTTCCCTTAGCGGGAGATCAAACATTCAGTACTTC. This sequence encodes CASSSLSGRSNIQYF.

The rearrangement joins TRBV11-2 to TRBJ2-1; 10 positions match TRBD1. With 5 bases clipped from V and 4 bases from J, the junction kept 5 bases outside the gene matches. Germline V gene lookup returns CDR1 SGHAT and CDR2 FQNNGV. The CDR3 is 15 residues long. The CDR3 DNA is TGTGCCAGCAGCACCGGGACAGGGGTTTACAATGAGCAGTTCTTC. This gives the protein CASSTGTGVYNEQFF.

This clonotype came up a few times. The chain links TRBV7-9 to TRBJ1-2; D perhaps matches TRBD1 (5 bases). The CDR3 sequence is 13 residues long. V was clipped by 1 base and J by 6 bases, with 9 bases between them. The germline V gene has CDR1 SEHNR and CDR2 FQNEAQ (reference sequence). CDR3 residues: CASSLEGVNGYTF. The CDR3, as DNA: TGTGCCAGCAGCTTAGAAGGGGTAAATGGCTACACCTTC.

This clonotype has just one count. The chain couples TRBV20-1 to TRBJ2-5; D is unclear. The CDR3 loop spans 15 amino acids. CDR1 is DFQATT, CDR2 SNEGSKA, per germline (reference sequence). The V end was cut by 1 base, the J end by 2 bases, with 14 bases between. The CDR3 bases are TGCAGTGCTAGAGTTCTAGGACGCCCTCAAGAGACCCAGTACTTC. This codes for CSARVLGRPQETQYF.

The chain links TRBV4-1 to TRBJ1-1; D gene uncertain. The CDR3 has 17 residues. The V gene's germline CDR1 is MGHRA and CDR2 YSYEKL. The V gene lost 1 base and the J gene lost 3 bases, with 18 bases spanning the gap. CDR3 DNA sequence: TGCGCCAGCAGCCAAGGGAGGTTTGGGTTAGTGGACACTGAAGCTTTCTTT. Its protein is CASSQGRFGLVDTEAFF.

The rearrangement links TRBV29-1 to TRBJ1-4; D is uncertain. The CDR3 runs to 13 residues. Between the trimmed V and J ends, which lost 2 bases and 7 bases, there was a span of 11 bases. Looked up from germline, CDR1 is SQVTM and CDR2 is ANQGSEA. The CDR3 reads CSVEQGLSEKLFF. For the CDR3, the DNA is TGCAGCGTTGAACAAGGGCTGAGTGAAAAACTGTTTTTT.

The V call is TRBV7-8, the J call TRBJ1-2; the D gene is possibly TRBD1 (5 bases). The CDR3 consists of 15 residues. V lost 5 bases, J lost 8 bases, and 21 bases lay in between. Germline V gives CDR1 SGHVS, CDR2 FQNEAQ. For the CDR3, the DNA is TGTGCCAGCAGCACCCGGGACGCCTCCCTCTGGGGCTACACCTTC. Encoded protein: CASSTRDASLWGYTF.

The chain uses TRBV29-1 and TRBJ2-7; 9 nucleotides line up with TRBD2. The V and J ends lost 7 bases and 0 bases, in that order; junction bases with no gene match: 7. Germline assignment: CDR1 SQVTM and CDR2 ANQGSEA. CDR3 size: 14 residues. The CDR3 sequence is CSAGSGRSSYEQYF. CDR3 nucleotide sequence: TGCAGCGCAGGGAGCGGGAGGAGCTCCTACGAGCAGTACTTC.

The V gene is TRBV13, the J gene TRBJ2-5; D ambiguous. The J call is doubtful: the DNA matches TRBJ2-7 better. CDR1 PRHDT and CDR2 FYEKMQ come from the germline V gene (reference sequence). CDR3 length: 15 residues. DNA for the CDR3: TGTGCCAGCAGCTTAAGGGCGGAAGTTTCCTACGAGCAGTACTTC. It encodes CASSLRAEVSYEQYF.

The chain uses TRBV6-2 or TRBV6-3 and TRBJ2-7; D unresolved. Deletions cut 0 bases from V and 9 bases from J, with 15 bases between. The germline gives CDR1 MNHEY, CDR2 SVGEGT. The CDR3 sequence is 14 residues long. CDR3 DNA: TGTGCCAGCAGTTACTCGGGCCCCCGGAACGGGCAGTACTTC. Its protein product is CASSYSGPRNGQYF.

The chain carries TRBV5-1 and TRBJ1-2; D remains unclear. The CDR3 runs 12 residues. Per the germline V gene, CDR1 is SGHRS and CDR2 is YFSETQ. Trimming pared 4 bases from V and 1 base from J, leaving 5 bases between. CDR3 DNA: TGCGCCAGCAGCAACGATAACTATGGCTACACCTTC. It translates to CASSNDNYGYTF.

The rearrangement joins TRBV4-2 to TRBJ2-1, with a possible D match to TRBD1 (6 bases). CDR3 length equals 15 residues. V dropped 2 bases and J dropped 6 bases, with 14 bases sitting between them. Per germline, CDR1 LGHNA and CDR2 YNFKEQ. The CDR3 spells CASSQRTVISNEQFF. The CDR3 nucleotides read TGTGCCAGCAGCCAACGGACAGTGATTAGCAATGAGCAGTTCTTC.